The rows below give T cell receptor beta chains drawn from one sample of a study of blood T cells in healthy people across ages. Using its own MiXCR run on the 5' RACE reads, TCRdb lists one record per CDR3 protein. The sample records some 370,000 distinct CDR3 sequences, over 45% being singletons. The specimen sequenced was blood. The receptors shown here come from a man in his sixties in good health. CDR3s include the opening cysteine and the closing phenylalanine or tryptophan. A D gene is named only where the DNA matches it firmly. A row's size may be missing; if present it is once, few, many or a size class.

V gene: TRBV7-2
D gene: .
J gene: TRBJ1-5
clone size: .
CDR3 DNA: TGTGCCAGCAGCTTTTCAGGGGTGGGCAATCAGCCCCAGCATTTT
CDR3 protein: CASSFSGVGNQPQHF

V gene: TRBV7-2
D gene: TRBD2
J gene: TRBJ2-1
clone size: many
CDR3 DNA: TGTGCCAGCAGCTTAGCGTTTGGGGGGACTAGGAATGAGCAGTTCTTC
CDR3 protein: CASSLAFGGTRNEQFF

V gene: TRBV12-3/TRBV12-4
D gene: TRBD2
J gene: TRBJ2-1
clone size: once
CDR3 DNA: TGTGCCAGCAGTTTTCGTACTAGCGGGAACCACAATGAGCAGTTCTTC
CDR3 protein: CASSFRTSGNHNEQFF

V gene: TRBV12-3/TRBV12-4
D gene: .
J gene: TRBJ1-1
clone size: few
CDR3 DNA: TGTGCCAGCAGTTTACCTAGTATGGGGAACACTGAAGCTTTCTTT
CDR3 protein: CASSLPSMGNTEAFF

V gene: TRBV14
D gene: .
J gene: TRBJ1-4
clone size: .
CDR3 DNA: TGTGCCAGCAGCCCAGGCCGGGGCCCAACTAATGAAAAACTGTTTTTT
CDR3 protein: CASSPGRGPTNEKLFF

V gene: TRBV4-1
D gene: .
J gene: TRBJ2-1
clone size: .
CDR3 DNA: TGCGCCAGCAGCCAAGGCGGACCTGGAGGGTACAATGAGCAGTTCTTC
CDR3 protein: CASSQGGPGGYNEQFF

V gene: TRBV20-1
D gene: .
J gene: TRBJ2-7
clone size: .
CDR3 DNA: TGCAGTGCTAGGTCTGGCTACGAGCAGTACTTC
CDR3 protein: CSARSGYEQYF

V gene: TRBV27
D gene: TRBD1
J gene: TRBJ1-2
clone size: few
CDR3 DNA: TGTGCCAGCAGCTCCGCCGGGACAGGGGGCGGTGGCTACACCTTC
CDR3 protein: CASSSAGTGGGGYTF

V gene: TRBV7-2
D gene: .
J gene: TRBJ2-7
clone size: few
CDR3 DNA: TGTGCCAGCAGCATAGCGGCTAGCTATAACTACGAGCAGTACTTC
CDR3 protein: CASSIAASYNYEQYF

V gene: TRBV15
D gene: .
J gene: TRBJ2-3
clone size: .
CDR3 DNA: TGTGCCACCAGCAGAGATCGAGCTCCGGCAGATACGCAGTATTTT
CDR3 protein: CATSRDRAPADTQYF

V gene: TRBV28
D gene: TRBD2
J gene: TRBJ2-4
clone size: .
CDR3 DNA: TGTGCCAGCAGTTTAGGGGTACAGCGGGGGGAGCAGTACTTC
CDR3 protein: CASSLGVQRGEQYF

V gene: TRBV12-5
D gene: .
J gene: TRBJ2-3
clone size: .
CDR3 DNA: TGTGCTAGTGGTGACGGTTCATCGGGAGATACGCAGTATTTT
CDR3 protein: CASGDGSSGDTQYF

V gene: TRBV25-1
D gene: TRBD2
J gene: TRBJ2-1
clone size: .
CDR3 DNA: TGTGCCAGCAGTACCCGGGACTATTTCGGGAACAATGAACAGTTCTTC
CDR3 protein: CASSTRDYFGNNEQFF

V gene: TRBV6-5
D gene: .
J gene: TRBJ2-7
clone size: .
CDR3 DNA: TGTGCCACCTCACCCCAGGGACCAACCTACGAGCAGTACTTC
CDR3 protein: CATSPQGPTYEQYF

V gene: TRBV29-1
D gene: .
J gene: TRBJ1-2
clone size: .
CDR3 DNA: TGCAGCGTTGAAGATCCCGGGGGTAATGACTATGGCTACACCTTC
CDR3 protein: CSVEDPGGNDYGYTF

V gene: TRBV7-2
D gene: TRBD2
J gene: TRBJ2-7
clone size: .
CDR3 DNA: TGTGCCAGCAGCTCCCCCCTCGGGACTAGTGGGTACGAGCAGTACTTC
CDR3 protein: CASSSPLGTSGYEQYF

V gene: TRBV6-1
D gene: .
J gene: TRBJ2-3
clone size: .
CDR3 DNA: TGTGCCAGCAGCCCCTTGTCCGGGGATACGCAGTATTTT
CDR3 protein: CASSPLSGDTQYF

V gene: TRBV6-5
D gene: TRBD1
J gene: TRBJ2-7
clone size: few
CDR3 DNA: TGTGCCAGCAGGAGGGACAGTTCAGCCTACGAGCAGTACTTC
CDR3 protein: CASRRDSSAYEQYF

V gene: TRBV27
D gene: .
J gene: TRBJ2-6
clone size: .
CDR3 DNA: TGTGCCAGCAGCAGGACAGCCGCCAACTCTGGGGCCAACGTCCTGACTTTC
CDR3 protein: CASSRTAANSGANVLTF

V gene: TRBV11-2
D gene: TRBD2
J gene: TRBJ2-1
clone size: .
CDR3 DNA: TGTGCCAGCAGCAAACTAGCGGGAGCCCCAGGCAATGAGCAGTTCTTC
CDR3 protein: CASSKLAGAPGNEQFF

V gene: TRBV11-1
D gene: TRBD2
J gene: TRBJ2-1
clone size: .
CDR3 DNA: TGTGCCAGCAGCTTGAGGAGCGGGAGTGGTCAAGAGACCCAGTTCTTC
CDR3 protein: CASSLRSGSGQETQFF

V gene: TRBV5-4
D gene: .
J gene: TRBJ2-4
clone size: .
CDR3 DNA: TGTGCCAGCAGCCACGCTCCCAGAGAGGCCAAAAACATTCAGTACTTC
CDR3 protein: CASSHAPREAKNIQYF

V gene: TRBV28
D gene: .
J gene: TRBJ2-4
clone size: many
CDR3 DNA: TGTGCCAGCACCGAAGAGGGGGGCCAAGTCAAAAACATTCAGTACTTC
CDR3 protein: CASTEEGGQVKNIQYF

V gene: TRBV2
D gene: .
J gene: TRBJ2-7
clone size: few
CDR3 DNA: TGTGCCAGCAAGGAGGGTAGAGACGAGCAGTACTTC
CDR3 protein: CASKEGRDEQYF

V gene: TRBV7-2
D gene: .
J gene: TRBJ1-2
clone size: .
CDR3 DNA: TGTGCCAGCAGCTTAGTTGCACAGGCGAACTCCTATGGCTACACCTTC
CDR3 protein: CASSLVAQANSYGYTF

V gene: TRBV5-5
D gene: .
J gene: TRBJ1-2
clone size: .
CDR3 DNA: TGTGCCAGCAGCGACCAGACAGAAGCTAACTATGGCTACACCTTC
CDR3 protein: CASSDQTEANYGYTF

V gene: TRBV11-2
D gene: TRBD1
J gene: TRBJ2-7
clone size: few
CDR3 DNA: TGTGCCAGCAGCTTCCCTGGGGGACAGTTATACGAGCAGTACTTC
CDR3 protein: CASSFPGGQLYEQYF

V gene: TRBV5-6
D gene: TRBD1
J gene: TRBJ1-5
clone size: .
CDR3 DNA: TGTGCCAGCAGGAGACAGGGGGCTGGCACAGATACGCAGCATTTT
CDR3 protein: CASRRQGAGTDTQHF